The clone carrying this T cell receptor beta chain was counted many times. The antigen remains undetermined. The data belong to a study of shared clonotypes between healthy human individuals. Regarding the study as a whole: Among donors, the sharing of clonotypes was expected to be influenced by sequencing depth.

The ends lost 2 bases at V and 9 bases at J; junction bases unmatched: 8. CDR3 length: 14 residues. Germline V CDR1 and CDR2: GTSNPN, SVGIG (reference sequence). Each unsorted PBMC replicate got 300 ng genomic DNA, tens of thousands of genomes. Method: immunoSEQ multiplex PCR; TCRdb's copy keeps in-frame clones and lacks some. The sample includes over 400,000 clones, 60% to 80% of them seen just once. Sequencing was carried out using PBMCs. The chain is built from TRBV30 and TRBJ2-7; TRBD1 matches at 12 bases. The origin of this receptor is a woman aged 40 to 50 in good health. Some clones in this sample may be carry-over from other donors' samples. The CDR3 protein is CAWSIGTGGVGQYF. CDR3 coding DNA: TGTGCCTGGAGTATAGGGACAGGGGGCGTGGGGCAGTACTTC.